These 17 T cell receptor beta chains originate from one sample sequenced in a study of blood T cell repertoires in COVID-19. TCRdb keeps only in-frame clones here, not all; method: immunoSEQ multiplex PCR. Of a few hundred thousand clones listed, roughly 90% are singletons. Sequenced: PBMCs or T cells enriched from blood (not recorded which). Source of these receptors: a woman younger than 45 who had recovered from COVID-19.

The chain recombines TRBV20-1 with TRBJ1-1; the D gene is possibly TRBD1 (5 bases). The CDR3 has 11 amino acids. V was cut by 3 bases and J by 8 bases, with 10 bases left in between. CDR1 is DFQATT, CDR2 SNEGSKA, per germline (reference sequence). The CDR3 DNA sequence: TGCAGTGCTAGTGGGGGGAGGGAAGCTTTCTTT. Translating it yields CSASGGREAFF.

CDR3 amino acids: CASSRGADLDNSPLHF. In DNA, the CDR3 is TGTGCCAGCAGTCGGGGGGCTGACCTAGATAATTCACCCCTCCACTTT. This chain connects TRBV28 to TRBJ1-6; weak D call: TRBD1 (6 bases). There are 16 residues in the CDR3. CDR1 and CDR2 (germline): MDHEN, SYDVKM. V gave up 5 bases and J gave up 5 bases, with 16 bases separating them.

The chain carries TRBV19 and TRBJ2-5; TRBD2 aligns across 7 bases. Germline V lookup: CDR1 LNHDA, CDR2 SQIVND (reference sequence). The ends lost 3 bases at V and 4 bases at J; junction bases unmatched: 11. The CDR3 is 16 residues long. The DNA of the CDR3 is TGTGCCAGTAGTATCAAGGGGAGGGGACTGGGAGAGACCCAGTACTTC. Protein sequence: CASSIKGRGLGETQYF.

This chain uses TRBV3-1 (or the pseudogene TRBV3-2) with TRBJ1-1; possibly TRBD1 for D (5 bases). Per the germline V gene, CDR1 is LGHDT and CDR2 is YNNKEL (reference sequence). The CDR3 has 12 residues. V lost 6 bases to trimming and J lost 5 bases, with 10 bases between them. The CDR3 DNA reads as TGTGCCAGCAGTCGGGGGGGGACTGAAGCTTTCTTT. It specifies CASSRGGTEAFF.

The chain links TRBV10-3 to TRBJ1-2; 7 positions match TRBD1. CDR3 length: 14 amino acids. Germline-derived CDR1 and CDR2 are ENHRY and SYGVKD. The J segment lost 6 bases and the V segment lost 10 bases, leaving 14 bases of the junction unmatched. CDR3: CATRGYRGEDGYTF. The CDR3, as DNA: TGTGCCACCAGAGGTTACAGGGGAGAGGATGGCTACACCTTC.

The chain joins TRBV5-6 to TRBJ2-7, with a tentative D call TRBD1 (6 bases). Trimming took 2 bases from V and 1 from J, leaving 10 bases between them. This CDR3 is built from 14 residues. From germline, CDR1 is SGHDT and CDR2 YYEEEE. As DNA, the CDR3 is TGTGCCAGCAGCTTCTCGACAGGTTCCTACGAGCAGTACTTC. This gives the protein CASSFSTGSYEQYF.

The chain recombines TRBV7-2 with TRBJ1-5; 11 bases are a match to TRBD1. Germline V gene sequence: CDR1 SGHTA, CDR2 FQGNSA. Trimming at V came to 5 bases and at J to 7 bases, leaving 4 bases not matched to a gene. The CDR3 is 14 amino acids. The DNA of the CDR3 is TGTGCCAGCAGCCCGGGGACAGGGGGACAGCCCCAGCATTTT. Translation: CASSPGTGGQPQHF.

This sequence joins TRBV24-1 and TRBJ1-2; D remains ambiguous. The CDR3 sequence is 12 residues long. V was trimmed by 5 bases and J by 8 bases, leaving 11 bases between them. CDR1 is KGHDR, CDR2 SFDVKD, per germline. CDR3 region: CATSAAAGGYTF. The CDR3 bases are TGTGCCACCAGTGCGGCCGCCGGGGGCTACACCTTC.

This sequence joins TRBV19 and TRBJ1-4; TRBD1 matches 12 bases. The CDR3 spans 17 residues. Germline V gene sequence: CDR1 LNHDA, CDR2 SQIVND (reference sequence). With V trimmed by 5 bases and J by 7 bases, 11 bases remained unmatched. For the CDR3, the DNA is TGTGCCAGTAGTTCCGGGACAGGGGGCGCGTTTGGTGAAAAACTGTTTTTT. Protein product: CASSSGTGGAFGEKLFF.

This clone was recorded only once. The genes are TRBV13 and TRBJ1-2; TRBD1 matches 10 bases. In germline, CDR1 is PRHDT, CDR2 FYEKMQ (reference sequence). This CDR3 region has 16 residues. Trimming at V came to 8 bases and at J to 6 bases, leaving 15 bases not matched to a gene. CDR3: CASRRQGAHKRDGYTF. DNA of the CDR3: TGTGCCAGCCGCAGACAGGGGGCGCATAAGAGGGATGGCTACACCTTC. Based on the CDR3 plus reference TRBV13 and TRBJ1-2, the full variable domain is AAGVIQSPRHLIKEKRETATLKCYPIPRHDTVYWYQQGPGQDPQFLISFYEKMQSDKGSIPDRFSAQQFSDYHSELNMSSLELGDSALYFCASRRQGAHKRDGYTFGSGTRLTVV.

This clone was detected a few times. The J gene is TRBJ1-2, the V gene TRBV19; D possibly corresponds to TRBD1 (6 bases). Looked up from germline, CDR1 is LNHDA and CDR2 is SQIVND (reference sequence). The CDR3 consists of 16 residues. The V end was cut by 4 bases, the J end by 3 bases, with 18 bases between. In DNA form, the CDR3 reads TGTGCCAGTAGTACCTGGGGGCAGGGGCGAGACTATGGCTACACCTTC. It is translated as CASSTWGQGRDYGYTF.

The chain has TRBV2 and TRBJ2-7; no clear D. Germline-derived CDR1 and CDR2 are SNHLY and FYNNEI. CDR3 size: 15 residues. Trimming removed 7 bases from V and 1 base from J, with 17 bases in between. The CDR3 nucleotides read TGTGCCAGCAATCCCCTTTTACAATTATCCTACGAGCAGTACTTC. Its translation: CASNPLLQLSYEQYF.

The J gene is TRBJ2-2, the V gene TRBV3-1 (or the pseudogene TRBV3-2); 7 bases are shared with TRBD2. Germline V CDR1 and CDR2: LGHDT, YNNKEL (reference sequence). Trimming removed 3 bases from V and 6 bases from J; junction bases left unmatched: 13. The CDR3 runs 17 residues. DNA of the CDR3: TGTGCCAGCAGCCACCTACCGGGACTAATCAGTTCCGGGGAGCTGTTTTTT. It is translated as CASSHLPGLISSGELFF.

The V call is TRBV19, the J call TRBJ1-5; D not resolved. The CDR3 covers 12 residues. Trimming took off 11 bases at V and 0 bases at J, with 8 bases between the two ends. Germline CDR1 LNHDA, CDR2 SQIVND (reference sequence). The chain's CDR3 is CAGQYSNQPQHF. The CDR3 DNA reads TGTGCCGGCCAATATAGCAATCAGCCCCAGCATTTT.

The V and J genes are TRBV9 and TRBJ2-7; TRBD1 agrees at 7 bases. V was pared by 0 bases and J by 7 bases, with 7 bases of the junction left unmatched. CDR1 and CDR2 from the germline V gene are SGDLS and YYNGEE. The CDR3 loop spans 14 amino acids. The CDR3 bases are TGTGCCAGCAGCGTAGGACAGGGCACGGGGGAGCAGTACTTC. This translates into CASSVGQGTGEQYF.

This clone has just one count. The J gene is TRBJ2-7, the V gene TRBV7-2, with 11 bases lining up with TRBD2. Per the germline V gene, CDR1 is SGHTA and CDR2 is FQGNSA. This CDR3 has 15 residues. The V and J ends lost 5 bases and 0 bases, in that order; junction bases with no gene match: 3. CDR3 nucleotides: TGTGCCAGCAGCCCTACTAGCGGGAGCTCCTACGAGCAGTACTTC. Translation gives CASSPTSGSSYEQYF.

The gene calls are TRBV6-2 or TRBV6-3 and TRBJ2-7, with D possibly TRBD1 on 5 matching bases. CDR1 MNHEY and CDR2 SVGEGT come from the germline V gene. V lost 4 bases and J 1 base, leaving 14 bases between the germline ends. This CDR3 spans 15 amino acids. The CDR3 region is CASSSAGRGSYEQYF. The CDR3 coding sequence is TGTGCCAGCAGTTCGGCAGGAAGGGGATCCTACGAGCAGTACTTC.